This paragraph covers one TCR beta chain sequence. Its target is not known. The length of the CDR3 is 13 residues. V was trimmed by 5 bases and J by 8 bases, leaving 15 bases between them. CDR1 is MRHNA, CDR2 SNTAGT, per germline. TCRdb independently ran MiXCR on the 5' RACE reads; one entry per CDR3 protein. Of approximately 500,000 distinct CDR3 sequences listed, 20% to 25% are singletons. This entry is derived from a study of identical twins. Study-level points and caveats: Insertions were reduced in abundant cord blood beta clonotypes but not in memory repertoires.

All donors were healthy, and all were Caucasian. The sample was also reused in another study, on T cells expressing NK-cell markers.

The source material was CD4+ T cells sorted from blood. This clonotype originated in a woman between 18 and 29 years old in good health. V usage is TRBV6-4 and J usage is TRBJ1-2; D ambiguous. The CDR3 DNA is TGTGCCAGCAGTAGGGCCACTGGGTTCGGCTACACCTTC. Translated, it gives CASSRATGFGYTF.